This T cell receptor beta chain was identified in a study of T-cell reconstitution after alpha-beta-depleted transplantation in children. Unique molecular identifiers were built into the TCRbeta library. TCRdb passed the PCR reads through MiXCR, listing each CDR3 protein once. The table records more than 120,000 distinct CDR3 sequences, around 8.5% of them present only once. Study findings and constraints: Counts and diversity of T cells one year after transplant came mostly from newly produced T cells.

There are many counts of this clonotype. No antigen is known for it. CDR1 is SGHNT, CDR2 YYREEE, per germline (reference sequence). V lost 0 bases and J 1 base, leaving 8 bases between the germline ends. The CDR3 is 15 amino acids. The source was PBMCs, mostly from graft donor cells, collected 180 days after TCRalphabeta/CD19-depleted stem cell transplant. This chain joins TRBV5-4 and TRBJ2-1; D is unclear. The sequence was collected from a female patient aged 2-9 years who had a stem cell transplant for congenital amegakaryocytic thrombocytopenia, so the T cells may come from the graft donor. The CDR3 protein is CASSLEVSSYNEQFF. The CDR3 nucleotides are TGTGCCAGCAGCTTGGAGGTCAGTTCCTACAATGAGCAGTTCTTC.